Presented here are 20 T cell receptor beta chains from one specimen sequenced in a study of CD8+ T cells in alopecia areata (dated by TCRdb to about 2018). Read against the paper, the sample's time point label means: baseline before oral tofacitinib. Library method: the immunoSEQ multiplex PCR assay. RNA was extracted from all samples and reverse transcribed into cDNA as template for TCR sequencing. TCRdb holds this immuneACCESS table with in-frame rearrangements only. Some clones are missing; in checked studies, unresolved V genes explain under half, and the rest has no known cause. This sample is represented by around 50,000 clones; around 96% of them were singletons. The ten largest clones represent about a quarter of the sample. The material was CD8+ T cells sorted from blood, obtained at week 0. These receptors all come from a human donor with alopecia areata.

The chain carries TRBV5-1 and TRBJ2-1; D ambiguous. Germline assignment: CDR1 SGHRS and CDR2 YFSETQ. Deletions cut 3 bases from V and 5 bases from J, with 18 bases between. This CDR3 comprises 16 residues. Written as DNA, the CDR3 is TGCGCCAGCAGCTCCTTACTATTCAACCTGGACAATGAGCAGTTCTTC. It is translated as CASSSLLFNLDNEQFF.

The gene calls are TRBV7-9 and TRBJ2-5; TRBD2 matches 8 bases. The CDR3 is 15 residues long. The V segment lost 7 bases and the J segment 0 bases; nucleotides outside the gene matches: 7. Per the germline V gene, CDR1 is SEHNR and CDR2 is FQNEAQ (reference sequence). CDR3 nucleotide sequence: TGTGCCAGCACCTCGGGAGGGGGTTACCAAGAGACCCAGTACTTC. It codes for CASTSGGGYQETQYF.

V and J are TRBV15 and TRBJ1-4, with D maybe TRBD1 (5 bases). Germline lookup yields CDR1 LNHNV and CDR2 YYDKDF (reference sequence). CDR3 length equals 18 residues. The V end was cut by 0 bases, the J end by 4 bases, with 18 bases between. For the CDR3, the DNA is TGTGCCACCAGCAGAGAGGGGGAAGGAGACCTGATTAATGAAAAACTGTTTTTT. Translation gives CATSREGEGDLINEKLFF.

This clone was detected once. The J gene is TRBJ1-1, the V gene TRBV28; unclear D gene. The length of the CDR3 is 12 residues. V lost 5 bases, J lost 3 bases, and 7 bases lay in between. Germline-derived CDR1 and CDR2 are MDHEN and SYDVKM. In nucleotides, the CDR3 is TGTGCCAGCAGTGACATCTACACTGAAGCTTTCTTT. Protein: CASSDIYTEAFF.

This clone has just one count. Other DNA sequences in this specimen translate into the identical CDR3. J is TRBJ2-7 and V is TRBV29-1; 10 bases are shared with TRBD1. The CDR3 runs to 13 residues. The V gene's germline CDR1 is SQVTM and CDR2 ANQGSEA. J was trimmed by 3 bases and V by 6 bases; bases with no gene match: 5. The CDR3 nucleotides are TGCAGCGTCACCGACAGGGGGCGCTACGAGCAGTACTTC. It specifies CSVTDRGRYEQYF.

This clone has just one count. The rearrangement uses TRBV28 and TRBJ2-1; TRBD1 agrees at 10 bases. The CDR3 length is 15 residues. The germline CDR1 and CDR2 sequences are MDHEN and SYDVKM. The junction had 7 bases not matched to a gene; V was cut back by 5 bases and J by 6 bases. CDR3 loop: CASSPRQGAFNEQFF. CDR3 coding DNA: TGTGCCAGCAGTCCCCGACAGGGGGCTTTCAATGAGCAGTTCTTC. Complete variable domain (other parts from reference TRBV28 and TRBJ2-1): DVKVTQSSRYLVKRTGEKVFLECVQDMDHENMFWYRQDPGLGLRLIYFSYDVKMKEKGDIPEGYSVSREKKERFSLILESASTNQTSMYLCASSPRQGAFNEQFFGPGTRLTVL.

This chain connects TRBV4-2 to TRBJ2-5, with a possible D match to TRBD2 (6 bases). Trimming removed 0 bases from V and 5 bases from J, with 16 bases in between. Germline V gene data show CDR1 as LGHNA and CDR2 as YNFKEQ. The CDR3 runs 16 residues. CDR3 DNA: TGTGCCAGCAGCCAAGAGGGTAGCGGAGCCAGCGAGACCCAGTACTTC. It codes for CASSQEGSGASETQYF.

The J gene is TRBJ2-7, the V gene TRBV27; tentatively, D is TRBD2 (5 bases). This CDR3 comprises 13 residues. V was trimmed by 3 bases and J by 2 bases, leaving 8 bases between them. Germline-derived CDR1 and CDR2 are MNHEY and SMNVEV (reference sequence). The CDR3 DNA is TGTGCCAGCAGTTTCCTCGGGGCCTACGAGCAGTACTTC. This sequence encodes CASSFLGAYEQYF.

This sequence joins TRBV9 and TRBJ2-1; perhaps TRBD2 as D (5 bases). V was cut by 4 bases and J by 0 bases, with 17 bases left in between. The CDR3 contains 17 residues. CDR1 and CDR2 (germline): SGDLS, YYNGEE. The CDR3 here is CASSLAEYPSSYNEQFF. The CDR3 DNA follows: TGTGCCAGCAGCCTAGCCGAATATCCGAGCTCCTACAATGAGCAGTTCTTC.

The V gene is TRBV6-5, the J gene TRBJ1-1; D is unresolved. Germline CDR1 and CDR2: MNHEY and SVGAGI. This CDR3 contains 14 residues. The ends were cut back, 5 bases at V and 3 bases at J, with 13 bases in the middle. This CDR3 reads CASSIWTGDTEAFF. Here the CDR3 DNA reads TGTGCCAGCAGTATCTGGACCGGGGACACTGAAGCTTTCTTT.

About this clone: Other DNA sequences in the sample encode the same CDR3. The chain joins TRBV4-2 to TRBJ2-1; 9 nucleotides match TRBD2. Per germline, CDR1 LGHNA and CDR2 YNFKEQ. This CDR3 has 17 residues. Trimming cost V 0 bases and J 4 bases; bases outside gene matches: 7. Here the CDR3 reads CASSQDGASGAYNEQFF. Here the CDR3 DNA reads TGTGCCAGCAGCCAAGATGGGGCTAGCGGGGCTTACAATGAGCAGTTCTTC.

The chain links TRBV7-9 to TRBJ2-7, with 10 bases that match TRBD1. The CDR3 contains 16 residues. The V gene's germline CDR1 is SEHNR and CDR2 FQNEAQ (reference sequence). V shed 4 bases and J 2 bases; nucleotides not matched to a gene: 8. DNA for the CDR3: TGTGCCAGCAGCTATGTCGGGACAGGGGCTACCTACGAGCAGTACTTC. Its translation is CASSYVGTGATYEQYF. Full variable domain (rest looked up from reference TRBV7-9 and TRBJ2-7): DTGVSQNPRHKITKRGQNVTFRCDPISEHNRLYWYRQTLGQGPEFLTYFQNEAQLEKSRLLSDRFSAERPKGSFSTLEIQRTEQGDSAMYLCASSYVGTGATYEQYFGPGTRLTVT.

The chain recombines TRBV6-5 with TRBJ2-1; 9 bases are a match to TRBD2. The trim removed 5 bases at V and 3 bases at J, leaving 5 bases unmatched. This CDR3 is 15 amino acids long. The V gene's germline CDR1 is MNHEY and CDR2 SVGAGI. The CDR3 spells CASSTSSGNYNEQFF. The CDR3 DNA is TGTGCCAGCAGTACATCTAGCGGGAACTACAATGAGCAGTTCTTC.

This chain links TRBV19 with TRBJ1-4; 7 nucleotides match TRBD1. Germline V gives CDR1 LNHDA, CDR2 SQIVND (reference sequence). V lost 8 bases, J lost 7 bases, and 4 bases stayed unmatched. This CDR3 has 12 amino acids. CDR3 nucleotides: TGTGCCAGTCGGGCAGGGGGTGAAAAACTGTTTTTT. The encoded protein is CASRAGGEKLFF. The whole variable domain, filled in from reference TRBV19 and TRBJ1-4, reads DGGITQSPKYLFRKEGQNVTLSCEQNLNHDAMYWYRQDPGQGLRLIYYSQIVNDFQKGDIAEGYSVSREKKESFPLTVTSAQKNPTAFYLCASRAGGEKLFFGSGTQLSVL.

V and J are TRBV4-2 and TRBJ2-1; 13 bases align to TRBD2. This CDR3 region has 16 residues. Germline V gene sequence: CDR1 LGHNA, CDR2 YNFKEQ. V shed 2 bases, J shed 8 bases, and the junction held 6 bases outside the gene matches. The CDR3 sequence is CASSQLLAGGLDEQFF. CDR3 in DNA: TGTGCCAGCAGCCAACTACTAGCGGGGGGGCTCGATGAGCAGTTCTTC.

The CDR3 DNA follows: TGTGCCAGTAGTGGGGAGAACGAGCAGTACTTC. It codes for CASSGENEQYF. The chain employs TRBV19 and TRBJ2-5; a weak D match, TRBD2 (5 bases). The J call may be in error: the DNA end matches TRBJ2-7 better. The germline CDR1 and CDR2 sequences are LNHDA and SQIVND (reference sequence). The CDR3 is made up of 11 amino acids.

The genes are TRBV29-1 and TRBJ2-1; 11 bases match TRBD2. The CDR3 runs to 15 residues. Per the germline V gene, CDR1 is SQVTM and CDR2 is ANQGSEA. Trimming cost V 6 bases and J 2 bases; bases outside gene matches: 6. The CDR3: CSVGEGLAAYNEQFF. CDR3 in DNA: TGCAGCGTCGGGGAGGGACTAGCGGCCTACAATGAGCAGTTCTTC.

This clone came up once. The chain links TRBV27 to TRBJ2-6; 8 nucleotides line up with TRBD1. This CDR3 region has 17 residues. With V trimmed by 5 bases and J by 0 bases, 6 bases remained unmatched. Germline loops: CDR1 MNHEY, CDR2 SMNVEV (reference sequence). The DNA of the CDR3 is TGTGCCAGCAGTCCAAGGACAGGGTACTCTGGGGCCAACGTCCTGACTTTC. Translating gives CASSPRTGYSGANVLTF.

The chain carries TRBV5-6 and TRBJ1-1; TRBD1 might be the D (6 bases). With 2 bases removed from V and 7 bases from J, the gap between germline ends came to 12 bases. The CDR3 covers 13 residues. Germline loops: CDR1 SGHDT, CDR2 YYEEEE. DNA of the CDR3: TGTGCCAGCAGCTTTGGGACAAAAATTGAAGCTTTCTTT. It specifies CASSFGTKIEAFF.

V gene TRBV16 combines with J gene TRBJ1-6, with TRBD1 as a possible D gene (5 bases). The CDR3 is made up of 15 amino acids. Deletions cut 1 base from V and 8 bases from J, with 12 bases between. Germline CDR1 KGHSY, CDR2 FQNENV. The CDR3 DNA reads as TGTGCCAGCAGCCAATTATCAGGGTCCGATTCACCCCTCCACTTT. Its protein product is CASSQLSGSDSPLHF.